A single sample is the source of the 31 T cell receptor beta chains below, sequenced in a study of blood T cells in healthy people across ages. With a J-beta primer mix and a sample-barcoded 5' primer, a second PCR ran about 6 to 11 cycles. TCRdb re-called the 5' RACE reads through MiXCR, storing one row per CDR3 protein. The sample yields roughly 1.9 million distinct CDR3 sequences, about 39% seen once. Sequenced: blood. All receptors come from a human donor in good health.

The rearrangement links TRBV6-6 to TRBJ2-7, with D uncertain. CDR3 length: 13 amino acids. V lost 6 bases, J lost 7 bases, and 16 bases lay in between. Germline loops: CDR1 MNHNY, CDR2 SVGAGI (reference sequence). The DNA for the CDR3 is TGTGCCAGCAGCTACCCCCATTACAATGAGCAGTACTTC. This codes for CASSYPHYNEQYF.

This clonotype was recorded a few times. This chain uses TRBV7-2 with TRBJ2-4; no firm D call. Germline CDR1 reads SGHTA; CDR2 reads FQGNSA. V was clipped by 1 base and J by 6 bases, with 7 bases between them. The CDR3 spans 13 residues. CDR3 in amino acids: CASSLVDGNIQYF. CDR3 coding DNA: TGTGCCAGCAGCTTAGTTGACGGAAACATTCAGTACTTC.

This rearrangement joins TRBV7-9 to TRBJ1-2, with D hard to call. Deletions cut 4 bases from V and 3 bases from J, with 18 bases between. The CDR3 is made up of 16 amino acids. Germline values: CDR1 SEHNR, CDR2 FQNEAQ (reference sequence). The CDR3 is CASSSLSFLADYGYTF. The CDR3 DNA is TGTGCCAGCAGCTCCCTCTCTTTTTTGGCGGACTATGGCTACACCTTC. Using reference TRBV7-9 and TRBJ1-2 for the parts outside the CDR3, the full variable domain is DTGVSQNPRHKITKRGQNVTFRCDPISEHNRLYWYRQTLGQGPEFLTYFQNEAQLEKSRLLSDRFSAERPKGSFSTLEIQRTEQGDSAMYLCASSSLSFLADYGYTFGSGTRLTVV.

Only a few counts were recorded for this clonotype. V and J are TRBV20-1 and TRBJ2-7; maybe TRBD1 (6 bases). The V and J ends lost 0 bases and 9 bases respectively, with 21 bases between them. CDR3 length: 15 residues. The germline V gene encodes CDR1 DFQATT and CDR2 SNEGSKA (reference sequence). The CDR3 sequence is CSARDPRGFGSVQYF. The CDR3 DNA is TGCAGTGCTAGAGACCCAAGGGGGTTCGGCAGCGTGCAGTACTTC.

This chain connects TRBV6-2 or TRBV6-3 to TRBJ2-2; tentatively, D is TRBD1 (6 bases). V lost 2 bases and J 5 bases, leaving 15 bases between the germline ends. Germline V CDR1 and CDR2: MNHEY, SVGEGT. The CDR3 runs to 16 residues. Written as DNA, the CDR3 is TGTGCCAGCAGTTACACACACAGGGAAAGAACCGGGGAGCTGTTTTTT. Protein sequence: CASSYTHRERTGELFF.

The chain has TRBV6-6 and TRBJ2-1; no clear D. The V end was cut by 6 bases, the J end by 13 bases, with 13 bases between. The CDR3 is 11 amino acids. Germline V gene lookup returns CDR1 MNHNY and CDR2 SVGAGI (reference sequence). Here the CDR3 reads CASSSNSIQFF. DNA for the CDR3: TGTGCCAGCAGCTCCAATTCGATTCAGTTCTTC.

This chain joins TRBV27 and TRBJ1-1; D is undetermined. The CDR3 is 13 amino acids. CDR1 and CDR2 from the germline V gene are MNHEY and SMNVEV (reference sequence). The V end lost 8 bases, the J end lost 4 bases, and 14 bases lay between the germline ends. CDR3 sequence (DNA): TGTGCCAGCTTAGGACTCCGGGTCACTGAAGCTTTCTTT. This encodes CASLGLRVTEAFF.

In its sample, this clonotype was seen a few times. The CDR3 DNA is TGTGCCAGCACCACCAGAACAGGGAATGGCTACACCTTC. This codes for CASTTRTGNGYTF. The genes are TRBV7-9 and TRBJ1-2; a possible D gene is TRBD1 (6 bases). V was cut by 7 bases and J by 6 bases, with 15 bases left in between. The CDR3 loop spans 13 amino acids. Germline values: CDR1 SEHNR, CDR2 FQNEAQ (reference sequence).

The chain couples TRBV29-1 to TRBJ2-1; 7 nucleotides align to TRBD2. V trimming: 7 bases; J trimming: 4 bases; junction bases outside the gene matches: 7. This CDR3 contains 13 residues. CDR1 is SQVTM and CDR2 is ANQGSEA in the germline V gene. The CDR3 loop is CSATGGTYNEQFF. The CDR3 DNA is TGCAGCGCGACCGGGGGGACGTACAATGAGCAGTTCTTC.

This clonotype was seen only a few times. This rearrangement joins TRBV7-2 to TRBJ2-7; tentatively, D is TRBD1 or TRBD2 (6 bases each). The V gene's germline CDR1 is SGHTA and CDR2 FQGNSA. The CDR3 is 18 amino acids. Trimming shortened V by 2 bases and J by 3 bases, and 23 bases separated the two germline ends. CDR3: CASSLNDRSAEGDYEQYF. DNA for the CDR3: TGTGCCAGCAGCTTAAATGATCGGTCGGCGGAGGGGGACTACGAGCAGTACTTC. Filled out from reference TRBV7-2 and TRBJ2-7, the complete variable domain reads GAGVSQSPSNKVTEKGKDVELRCDPISGHTALYWYRQSLGQGLEFLIYFQGNSAPDKSGLPSDRFSAERTGGSVSTLTIQRTQQEDSAVYLCASSLNDRSAEGDYEQYFGPGTRLTVT.

This sequence joins TRBV7-9 and TRBJ1-6; no reliable D call. CDR1 is SEHNR and CDR2 is FQNEAQ in the germline V gene (reference sequence). Trimming pared 2 bases from V and 13 bases from J, leaving 6 bases between. This CDR3 is 11 amino acids long. The CDR3 spells CASSLTWPLHF. The CDR3 nucleotides read TGTGCCAGCAGCTTAACGTGGCCCCTCCACTTT.

The chain links TRBV9 to TRBJ2-1, with 7 bases aligning to TRBD2. The V and J ends lost 0 bases and 2 bases, in that order; junction bases with no gene match: 2. The CDR3 sequence is 15 residues long. Germline V gene sequence: CDR1 SGDLS, CDR2 YYNGEE. The CDR3 nucleotides read TGTGCCAGCAGCGTAGCGGGGACTACCTACAATGAGCAGTTCTTC. Amino acids: CASSVAGTTYNEQFF.

This rearrangement joins TRBV7-2 to TRBJ1-2; D remains unclear. The germline gives CDR1 SGHTA, CDR2 FQGNSA. V was pared by 3 bases and J by 0 bases, with 14 bases between. The CDR3 contains 16 residues. In DNA form, the CDR3 reads TGTGCCAGCAGCTTTAAAATAGTTGGTTCTAACTATGGCTACACCTTC. This translates into CASSFKIVGSNYGYTF. Looking up the rest from reference TRBV7-2 and TRBJ1-2 gives the full variable domain: GAGVSQSPSNKVTEKGKDVELRCDPISGHTALYWYRQSLGQGLEFLIYFQGNSAPDKSGLPSDRFSAERTGGSVSTLTIQRTQQEDSAVYLCASSFKIVGSNYGYTFGSGTRLTVV.

V usage is TRBV20-1 and J usage is TRBJ2-1, with no clear D. The V and J ends lost 0 bases and 10 bases respectively, with 16 bases between them. CDR3 length: 14 residues. In germline, CDR1 is DFQATT, CDR2 SNEGSKA (reference sequence). This chain's CDR3 is CSARDFSGPREQFF. The CDR3 nucleotides are TGCAGTGCTAGAGATTTTAGTGGGCCCAGGGAGCAGTTCTTC.

This clonotype has a handful of counts. The chain uses TRBV11-2 and TRBJ2-7, with TRBD1 matching 12 bases. The V gene end was trimmed by 5 bases and the J gene end by 0 bases; junction bases not matched to a gene: 5. Germline assignment: CDR1 SGHAT and CDR2 FQNNGV. This CDR3 has 16 residues. The CDR3 sequence is CASSAGGQGASYEQYF. CDR3 coding DNA: TGTGCCAGCAGCGCAGGGGGACAGGGGGCCTCCTACGAGCAGTACTTC.

The V gene is TRBV4-1, the J gene TRBJ2-1; 10 bases are a match to TRBD2. V lost 6 bases and J lost 5; bases outside the gene matches: 13. In germline, CDR1 is MGHRA, CDR2 YSYEKL. This CDR3 has 17 residues. CDR3 residues: CASRQSVSGGAHNEQFF. The CDR3 nucleotides read TGCGCCAGCAGGCAATCTGTGAGCGGGGGGGCCCACAATGAGCAGTTCTTC.

The chain uses TRBV20-1 and TRBJ2-1; TRBD2 matches at 13 bases. The germline V gene has CDR1 DFQATT and CDR2 SNEGSKA (reference sequence). After removal of 0 bases from V and 3 bases from J, the junction contained 14 bases not matched to a gene. The CDR3 has 20 residues. CDR3 amino acids: CSARDAGGLAGVRFYNEQFF. CDR3 nucleotide sequence: TGCAGTGCTAGAGATGCTGGTGGACTAGCGGGGGTAAGATTCTACAATGAGCAGTTCTTC.

This clonotype was detected a few times. V usage is TRBV5-1 and J usage is TRBJ2-3, with 8 bases matching TRBD1. Germline CDR1 reads SGHRS; CDR2 reads YFSETQ. With V trimmed by 4 bases and J by 2 bases, 9 bases remained unmatched. The CDR3 sequence is 16 residues long. The CDR3 protein is CASSPDRAPLTDTQYF. CDR3 nucleotide sequence: TGCGCCAGCAGCCCGGACAGGGCACCTCTCACAGATACGCAGTATTTT.

The rearrangement links TRBV7-9 to TRBJ1-2; D not resolved. The CDR3 has 13 residues. The germline V gene encodes CDR1 SEHNR and CDR2 FQNEAQ (reference sequence). Between the trimmed V and J ends, which lost 5 bases and 8 bases, there was a span of 15 bases. The chain's CDR3 is CASSVGNLIGYTF. Here the CDR3 DNA reads TGTGCCAGCAGCGTGGGAAATTTAATAGGCTACACCTTC.

The gene calls are TRBV7-9 and TRBJ1-2, with D hard to call. This CDR3 has 16 residues. Trimming pared 4 bases from V and 8 bases from J, leaving 23 bases between. Germline CDR1 is SEHNR and CDR2 is FQNEAQ (reference sequence). As DNA, the CDR3 is TGTGCCAGCAGCTCCATAGGGAGTTTCCACCTCCAGGGCTACACCTTC. Residues: CASSSIGSFHLQGYTF. Full variable domain (rest looked up from reference TRBV7-9 and TRBJ1-2): DTGVSQNPRHKITKRGQNVTFRCDPISEHNRLYWYRQTLGQGPEFLTYFQNEAQLEKSRLLSDRFSAERPKGSFSTLEIQRTEQGDSAMYLCASSSIGSFHLQGYTFGSGTRLTVV.

The chain employs TRBV27 and TRBJ2-4, with D possibly TRBD2 on 6 matching bases. This CDR3 contains 13 residues. V was shortened by 5 bases and J by 8 bases, with 13 bases between the two germline ends. In germline, CDR1 is MNHEY, CDR2 SMNVEV (reference sequence). Here the CDR3 DNA reads TGTGCCAGCAGTCACCCGGGGGTAGACATTCAGTACTTC. It translates to CASSHPGVDIQYF.

With regard to this clonotype: The junction shows a germline mismatch at one end, possibly a read error. The chain is built from TRBV6-2 or TRBV6-3 and TRBJ2-4, with TRBD1 as a possible D gene (5 bases). Germline V CDR1 and CDR2: MNHEY, SVGEGT. CDR3 length: 12 residues. In nucleotides, the CDR3 is TGTGCCTGCAGTTACGGTGACAGCAAAGGGTACTTC. It specifies CACSYGDSKGYF.

This clonotype has a count of ten or more. V is TRBV11-1 and J is TRBJ2-7, with TRBD1 matching 7 bases. The CDR3 contains 17 residues. The V segment lost 4 bases and the J segment 2 bases; nucleotides outside the gene matches: 14. Germline CDR1 SGHAT, CDR2 FQDESV (reference sequence). The CDR3, as DNA: TGTGCCAGCAGCTCAAGTGGTTGGACAGGTACAACCTACGAGCAGTACTTC. This gives the protein CASSSSGWTGTTYEQYF.

There are a few counts of this clonotype. V is TRBV12-3 or TRBV12-4 and J is TRBJ1-2; possible D gene TRBD1, 5 bases. With 4 bases removed from V and 6 bases from J, the gap between germline ends came to 15 bases. The CDR3 spans 14 residues. This CDR3 reads CASSSLGRADGYTF. CDR3 nucleotides: TGTGCCAGCAGTTCCCTTGGCAGGGCCGATGGCTACACCTTC.

The J gene is TRBJ1-1, the V gene TRBV6-5; 7 nucleotides match TRBD1. The CDR3 is 16 residues long. Germline V gives CDR1 MNHEY, CDR2 SVGAGI. The V segment lost 6 bases and the J segment 1 base; nucleotides outside the gene matches: 11. CDR3 residues: CASRNPPGQRNTEAFF. The CDR3 coding sequence is TGTGCCAGCAGGAATCCTCCGGGACAGCGGAACACTGAAGCTTTCTTT.

In DNA, the CDR3 is TGTGCCAGCAGTTCCCGAAGCAGCGATGAGCCCCAGCATTTT. This codes for CASSSRSSDEPQHF. The chain is built from TRBV27 and TRBJ1-5; D unclear. Germline CDR1 and CDR2: MNHEY and SMNVEV (reference sequence). Trimming took 4 bases from V and 8 from J, leaving 15 bases between them. The CDR3 is 14 amino acids.

The rearrangement joins TRBV11-2 to TRBJ1-6; D might be TRBD1 (5 bases). Germline V gene data show CDR1 as SGHAT and CDR2 as FQNNGV. The CDR3 totals 15 residues. Between the trimmed V and J ends, which lost 2 bases and 10 bases, there was a span of 15 bases. CDR3 region: CASSLTSQGQSPLHF. CDR3 nucleotide sequence: TGTGCCAGCAGCTTAACCAGCCAGGGCCAATCACCCCTCCACTTT.

This clonotype has more than one count but fewer than ten. Written as DNA, the CDR3 is TGTGCCACCAGTCTAGCGGGGGGCACAGATACGCAGTATTTT. This gives the protein CATSLAGGTDTQYF. The chain uses TRBV24-1 and TRBJ2-3, with 10 bases fitting TRBD2. J lost 1 base, V lost 6 bases, and 0 bases had no gene match. Germline V lookup: CDR1 KGHDR, CDR2 SFDVKD. The length of the CDR3 is 14 residues.

The rearrangement links TRBV12-3 or TRBV12-4 to TRBJ2-7, with no clear D. The CDR3 runs to 18 residues. Trimming stripped 5 bases from V and 0 bases from J, with 23 bases between. CDR3 DNA sequence: TGTGCCAGCAGTCCCCCTCCCGAGTATGGGCCTAACTCCTACGAGCAGTACTTC. This sequence encodes CASSPPPEYGPNSYEQYF.

The chain uses TRBV2 and TRBJ2-7, with 10 bases aligning to TRBD2. V gave up 7 bases and J gave up 4 bases; unmatched junction bases: 7. The CDR3 extends over 14 amino acids. The germline V gene has CDR1 SNHLY and CDR2 FYNNEI. CDR3 coding DNA: TGTGCCAGCAAACAGCGGGGGGGCCTGTACGAGCAGTACTTC. Its protein product is CASKQRGGLYEQYF.

This clonotype was counted once. The rearrangement joins TRBV12-3 or TRBV12-4 to TRBJ2-4; TRBD1 aligns across 7 bases. The CDR3 runs 11 residues. Trimming at V came to 11 bases and at J to 8 bases, leaving 6 bases not matched to a gene. The chain's CDR3 is CAASTGDIQYF. The CDR3 coding sequence is TGTGCCGCCAGTACAGGGGACATTCAGTACTTC.